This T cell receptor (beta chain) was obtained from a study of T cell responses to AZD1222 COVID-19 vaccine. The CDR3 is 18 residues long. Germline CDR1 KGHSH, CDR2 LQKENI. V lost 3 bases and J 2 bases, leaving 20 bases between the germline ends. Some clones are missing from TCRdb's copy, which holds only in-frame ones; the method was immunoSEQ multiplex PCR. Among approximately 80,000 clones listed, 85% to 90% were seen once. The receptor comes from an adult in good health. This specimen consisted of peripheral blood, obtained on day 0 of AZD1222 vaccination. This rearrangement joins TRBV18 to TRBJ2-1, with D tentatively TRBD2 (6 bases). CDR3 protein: CASSPWGTEGSTYNEQFF. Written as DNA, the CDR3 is TGTGCCAGCTCACCGTGGGGGACTGAGGGATCGACCTACAATGAGCAGTTCTTC.